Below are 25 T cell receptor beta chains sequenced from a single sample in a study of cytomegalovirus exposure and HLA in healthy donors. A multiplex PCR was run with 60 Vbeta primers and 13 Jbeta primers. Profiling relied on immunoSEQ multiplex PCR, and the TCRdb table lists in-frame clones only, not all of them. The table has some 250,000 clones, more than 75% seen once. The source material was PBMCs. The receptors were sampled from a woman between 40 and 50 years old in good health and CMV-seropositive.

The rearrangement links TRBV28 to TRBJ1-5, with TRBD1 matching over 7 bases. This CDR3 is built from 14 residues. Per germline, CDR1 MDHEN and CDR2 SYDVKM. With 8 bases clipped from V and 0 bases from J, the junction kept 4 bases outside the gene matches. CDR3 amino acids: CASATGTSNQPQHF. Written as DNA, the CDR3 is TGTGCCAGCGCGACAGGGACTAGCAATCAGCCCCAGCATTTT.

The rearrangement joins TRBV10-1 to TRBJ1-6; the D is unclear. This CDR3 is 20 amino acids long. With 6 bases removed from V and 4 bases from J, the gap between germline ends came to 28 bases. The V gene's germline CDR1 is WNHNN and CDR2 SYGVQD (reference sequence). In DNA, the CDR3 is TGCGCCAGCAGCCTCACAACAGACATCTGTTGGGCAGTTTATAATTCACCCCTCCACTTT. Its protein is CASSLTTDICWAVYNSPLHF.

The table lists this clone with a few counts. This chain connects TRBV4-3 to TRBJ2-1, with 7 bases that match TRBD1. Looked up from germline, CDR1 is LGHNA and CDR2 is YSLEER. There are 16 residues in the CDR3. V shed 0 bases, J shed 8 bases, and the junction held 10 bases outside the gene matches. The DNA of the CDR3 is TGCGCCAGCAGCCAAGAGGGCATACTCACAGGGGATGAGCAGTTCTTC. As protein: CASSQEGILTGDEQFF.

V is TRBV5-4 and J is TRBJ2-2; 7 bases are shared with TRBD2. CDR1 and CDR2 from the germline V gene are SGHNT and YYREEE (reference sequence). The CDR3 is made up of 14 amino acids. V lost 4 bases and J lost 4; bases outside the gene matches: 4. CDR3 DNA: TGTGCCAGCAGCCCCAGCGGGATCACCGGGGAGCTGTTTTTT. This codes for CASSPSGITGELFF.

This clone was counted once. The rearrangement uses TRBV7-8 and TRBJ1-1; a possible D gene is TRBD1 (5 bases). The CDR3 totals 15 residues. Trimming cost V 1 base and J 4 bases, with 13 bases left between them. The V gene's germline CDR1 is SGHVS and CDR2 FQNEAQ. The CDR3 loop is CASSLEGPGSTEAFF. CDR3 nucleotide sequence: TGTGCCAGCAGCTTAGAGGGGCCGGGTAGCACTGAAGCTTTCTTT.

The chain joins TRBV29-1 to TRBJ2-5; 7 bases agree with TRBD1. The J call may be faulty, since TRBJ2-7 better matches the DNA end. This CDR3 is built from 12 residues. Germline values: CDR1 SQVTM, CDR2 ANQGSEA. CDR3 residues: CSVDGTDYEQYF. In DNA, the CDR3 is TGCAGCGTTGATGGGACAGATTACGAGCAGTACTTC.

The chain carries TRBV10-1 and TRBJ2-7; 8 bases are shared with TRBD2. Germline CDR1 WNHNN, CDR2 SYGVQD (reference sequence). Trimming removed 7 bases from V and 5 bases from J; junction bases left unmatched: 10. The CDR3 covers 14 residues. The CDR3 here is CASKYAGGRDEQYF. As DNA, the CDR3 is TGCGCCAGCAAGTACGCGGGGGGCCGGGACGAGCAGTACTTC.

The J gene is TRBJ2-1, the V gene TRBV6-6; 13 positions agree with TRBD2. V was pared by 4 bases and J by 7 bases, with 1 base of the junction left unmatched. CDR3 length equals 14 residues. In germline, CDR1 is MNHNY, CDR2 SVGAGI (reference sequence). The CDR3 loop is CASSWTSGSNEQFF. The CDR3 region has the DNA TGTGCCAGCAGTTGGACTAGCGGGAGTAATGAGCAGTTCTTC.

The CDR3, as DNA: TGTGCCAGCGCTCCCGGGGTATCTGGAAACACCATATATTTT. Protein: CASAPGVSGNTIYF. This chain uses TRBV18 with TRBJ1-3; D remains ambiguous. Trimming shortened V by 8 bases and J by 1 base, and 12 bases separated the two germline ends. The germline V gene encodes CDR1 KGHSH and CDR2 LQKENI. The CDR3 has 14 residues.

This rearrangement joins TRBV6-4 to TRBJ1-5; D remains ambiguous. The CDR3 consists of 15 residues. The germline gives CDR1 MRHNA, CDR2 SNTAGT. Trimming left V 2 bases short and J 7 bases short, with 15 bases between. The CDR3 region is CASSDGRYVVQPQHF. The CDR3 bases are TGTGCCAGCAGTGACGGGAGGTACGTTGTCCAGCCCCAGCATTTT.

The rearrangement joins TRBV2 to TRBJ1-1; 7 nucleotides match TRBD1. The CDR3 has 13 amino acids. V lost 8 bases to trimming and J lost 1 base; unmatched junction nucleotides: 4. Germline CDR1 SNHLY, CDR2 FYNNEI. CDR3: CASDRDKNTEAFF. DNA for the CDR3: TGTGCCAGCGACAGGGATAAGAACACTGAAGCTTTCTTT.

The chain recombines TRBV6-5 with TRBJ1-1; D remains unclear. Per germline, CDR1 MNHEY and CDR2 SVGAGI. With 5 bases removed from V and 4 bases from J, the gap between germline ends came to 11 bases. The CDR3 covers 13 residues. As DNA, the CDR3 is TGTGCCAGCAGTCCGCTTCGGGGCACTGAAGCTTTCTTT. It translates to CASSPLRGTEAFF.

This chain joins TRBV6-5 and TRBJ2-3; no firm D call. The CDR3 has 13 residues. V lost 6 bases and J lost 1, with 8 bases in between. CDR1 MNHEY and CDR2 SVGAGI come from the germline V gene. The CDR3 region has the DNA TGTGCCAGCAGAGGCCGGGGCACAGATACGCAGTATTTT. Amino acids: CASRGRGTDTQYF.

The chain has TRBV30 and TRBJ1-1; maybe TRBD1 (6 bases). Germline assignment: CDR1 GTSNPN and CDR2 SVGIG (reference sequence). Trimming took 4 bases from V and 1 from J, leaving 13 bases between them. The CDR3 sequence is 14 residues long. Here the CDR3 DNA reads TGTGCCTGGACAAAGGGGGGGCCGAACACTGAAGCTTTCTTT. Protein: CAWTKGGPNTEAFF. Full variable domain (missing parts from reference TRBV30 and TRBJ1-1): SQTIHQWPATLVQPVGSPLSLECTVEGTSNPNLYWYRQAAGRGLQLLFYSVGIGQISSEVPQNLSASRPQDRQFILSSKKLLLSDSGFYLCAWTKGGPNTEAFFGQGTRLTVV.

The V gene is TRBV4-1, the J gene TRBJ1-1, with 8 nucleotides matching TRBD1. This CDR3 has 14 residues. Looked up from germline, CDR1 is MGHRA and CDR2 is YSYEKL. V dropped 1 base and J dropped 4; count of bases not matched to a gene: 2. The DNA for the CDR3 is TGCGCCAGCAGCCAAGGCAGGGGGCCCACTGAAGCTTTCTTT. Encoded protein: CASSQGRGPTEAFF.

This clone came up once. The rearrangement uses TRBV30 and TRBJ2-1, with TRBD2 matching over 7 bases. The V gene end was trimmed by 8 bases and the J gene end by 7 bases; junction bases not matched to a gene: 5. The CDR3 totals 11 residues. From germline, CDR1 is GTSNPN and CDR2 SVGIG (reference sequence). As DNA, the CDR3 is TGTGCCGGGGTGCGGGGGAATGAGCAGTTCTTC. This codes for CAGVRGNEQFF.

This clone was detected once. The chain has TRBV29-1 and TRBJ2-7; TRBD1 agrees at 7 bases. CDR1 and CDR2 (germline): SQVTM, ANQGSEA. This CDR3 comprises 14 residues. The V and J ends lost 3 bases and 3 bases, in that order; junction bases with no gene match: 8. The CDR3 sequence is CSVDTQGNLYEQYF. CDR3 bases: TGCAGCGTTGACACACAGGGGAACCTCTACGAGCAGTACTTC.

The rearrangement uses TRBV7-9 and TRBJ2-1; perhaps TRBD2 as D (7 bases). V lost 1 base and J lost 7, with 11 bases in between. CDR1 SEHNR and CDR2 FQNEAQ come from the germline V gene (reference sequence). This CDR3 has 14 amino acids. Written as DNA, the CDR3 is TGTGCCAGCAGCTTAGTGGGGGGGCTGAATGAGCAGTTCTTC. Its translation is CASSLVGGLNEQFF.

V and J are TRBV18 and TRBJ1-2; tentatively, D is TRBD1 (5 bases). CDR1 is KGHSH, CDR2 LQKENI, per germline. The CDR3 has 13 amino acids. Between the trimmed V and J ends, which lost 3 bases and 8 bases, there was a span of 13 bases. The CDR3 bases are TGTGCCAGCTCACCCGAAATCAGGGAAGGCTACACCTTC. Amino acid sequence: CASSPEIREGYTF.

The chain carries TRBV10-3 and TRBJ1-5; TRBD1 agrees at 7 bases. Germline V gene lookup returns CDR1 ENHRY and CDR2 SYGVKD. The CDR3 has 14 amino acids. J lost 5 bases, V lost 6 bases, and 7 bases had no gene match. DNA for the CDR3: TGTGCCATCAGAGAAGCAGGGGGAGATCAGCCCCAGCATTTT. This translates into CAIREAGGDQPQHF.

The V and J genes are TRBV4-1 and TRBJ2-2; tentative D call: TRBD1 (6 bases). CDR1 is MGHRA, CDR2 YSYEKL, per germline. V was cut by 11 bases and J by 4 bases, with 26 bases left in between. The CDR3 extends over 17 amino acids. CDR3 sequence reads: CAARARGGVGSTGELFF. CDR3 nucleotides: TGCGCCGCCAGGGCCAGAGGGGGAGTAGGATCCACCGGGGAGCTGTTTTTT.

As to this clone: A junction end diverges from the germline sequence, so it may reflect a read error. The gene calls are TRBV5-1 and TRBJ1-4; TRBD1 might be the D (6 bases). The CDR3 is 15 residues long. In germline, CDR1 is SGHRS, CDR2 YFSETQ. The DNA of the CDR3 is TGCGCCAGCAGATTGGGGGCTGGGACTAATGAAAAACTGTTTTTT. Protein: CASRLGAGTNEKLFF.

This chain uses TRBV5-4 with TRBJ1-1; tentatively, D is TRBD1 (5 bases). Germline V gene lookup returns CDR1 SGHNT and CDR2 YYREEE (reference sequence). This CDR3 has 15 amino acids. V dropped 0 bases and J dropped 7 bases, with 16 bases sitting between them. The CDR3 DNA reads TGTGCCAGCAGCTTGGGGGGGTGGGGGAGGAGTGAAGCTTTCTTT. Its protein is CASSLGGWGRSEAFF.

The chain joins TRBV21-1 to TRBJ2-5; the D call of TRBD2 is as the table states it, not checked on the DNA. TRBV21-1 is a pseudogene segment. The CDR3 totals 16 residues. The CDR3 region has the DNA TGTGCCAGCAGCAAAGGAAGCTCTAGCGGGGTAGAGACCCAGTACTTC. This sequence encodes CASSKGSSSGVETQYF.

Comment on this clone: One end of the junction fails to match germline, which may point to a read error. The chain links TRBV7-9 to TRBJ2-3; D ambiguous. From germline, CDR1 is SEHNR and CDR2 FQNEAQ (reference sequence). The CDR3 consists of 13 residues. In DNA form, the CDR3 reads TGTTCCAGCAGCTTAGTCGTCCCAGATACGCAGTATTTT. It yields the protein CSSSLVVPDTQYF.